This T cell receptor (beta chain) was identified during a study of CD8+CD57+ T cells in acquired aplastic anemia. Regarding this clonotype: Its target is not known.

Template material for TCR beta VDJ and CDR3 profiling consisted of genomic DNA. TCRdb reprocessed the reads with MiXCR, giving one entry per CDR3 protein. The repertoire has 40,000 or so distinct CDR3 sequences, more than 75% of them found once; the top ten carry under 25%. Trimming took off 8 bases at V and 4 bases at J, with 14 bases between the two ends. This CDR3 is 13 amino acids long. Germline CDR1 is SNHLY and CDR2 is FYNNEI. Findings of the study overall: The CD8+ Simpson's diversity of patients and controls was not significantly different.

The receptor was isolated from a human donor in good health, serving as a control. V usage is TRBV2 and J usage is TRBJ1-1, with D maybe TRBD1 (5 bases). Source material: sorted CD4+, CD8+, or CD8+CD57+ T cells (not recorded which) from PBMCs. The CDR3 loop reads CASSLRGTTEAFF. CDR3 coding DNA: TGTGCCAGCTCCCTTCGAGGGACCACTGAAGCTTTCTTT.